This T cell receptor beta chain stems from a study of siplizumab effects on memory and regulatory T cells. TCRdb's table, derived via immunoSEQ multiplex PCR, lists solely in-frame clones and lacks some. The data contain 70,000 to 95,000 clones, around 89% of them singletons. Germline assignment: CDR1 LNHDA and CDR2 SQIVND (reference sequence). The CDR3 length is 13 residues. The V end lost 6 bases, the J end lost 6 bases, and 15 bases lay between the germline ends. The sample taken for sequencing was CD4+ T cells sorted from blood. This chain joins TRBV19 and TRBJ2-7; tentative D call: TRBD2 (7 bases). This receptor was taken from a human donor in good health. CDR3 region: CASSPRGAGEQYF. The CDR3 bases are TGTGCCAGTAGCCCCCGGGGGGCGGGCGAGCAGTACTTC. The full variable domain, its missing parts supplied by reference TRBV19 and TRBJ2-7, is DGGITQSPKYLFRKEGQNVTLSCEQNLNHDAMYWYRQDPGQGLRLIYYSQIVNDFQKGDIAEGYSVSREKKESFPLTVTSAQKNPTAFYLCASSPRGAGEQYFGPGTRLTVT.